A single sample gave rise to the 21 T cell receptor beta chains below, sequenced in a study of T cells in narcolepsy. The data were produced by immunoSEQ multiplex PCR, yet TCRdb's version contains in-frame clones alone and is incomplete. The sample has tens of thousands of clones; 65% to 85% are singletons. Material for sequencing was memory (CD45RA-) CD4+ T cells from blood. Receptors were obtained from a human donor in good health.

This rearrangement joins TRBV29-1 to TRBJ1-1; 8 nucleotides line up with TRBD1. The junction had 5 bases not matched to a gene; V was cut back by 4 bases and J by 4 bases. Germline CDR1 SQVTM, CDR2 ANQGSEA. The CDR3 has 13 residues. The CDR3 loop is CSVAQGAVTEAFF. The DNA for the CDR3 is TGCAGCGTTGCGCAGGGGGCGGTCACTGAAGCTTTCTTT.

The chain carries TRBV10-1 and TRBJ2-7, with D perhaps given as TRBD1 or TRBD2 (5 bases each). Germline values: CDR1 WNHNN, CDR2 SYGVQD (reference sequence). V was shortened by 6 bases and J by 4 bases, with 19 bases between the two germline ends. The CDR3 loop spans 15 amino acids. The CDR3 DNA follows: TGCGCCAGCAGCCCAAGCCGGGACGGAATATACGAGCAGTACTTC. Encoded protein: CASSPSRDGIYEQYF.

The V call is TRBV25-1, the J call TRBJ2-7, with 8 bases fitting TRBD1. With 4 bases clipped from V and 2 bases from J, the junction kept 7 bases outside the gene matches. Germline V gene data show CDR1 as MGHDK and CDR2 as SYGVNS. The CDR3 loop spans 15 amino acids. The CDR3: CASSAMTGATYEQYF. DNA of the CDR3: TGTGCCAGCAGTGCCATGACAGGGGCTACCTACGAGCAGTACTTC.

This rearrangement joins TRBV5-8 to TRBJ1-4, with D tentatively TRBD1 (5 bases). Germline CDR1 and CDR2: SGHTS and YDEGEE. The CDR3 is 15 amino acids. V lost 6 bases and J lost 6, with 18 bases in between. CDR3 nucleotide sequence: TGTGCCAGCATCTCTGACAGTCTGAAGGATGAAAAACTGTTTTTT. Its protein is CASISDSLKDEKLFF.

V and J are TRBV5-1 and TRBJ2-3, with 10 bases that match TRBD1. The J segment lost 1 base and the V segment lost 4 bases, leaving 3 bases of the junction unmatched. Germline V gives CDR1 SGHRS, CDR2 YFSETQ. This CDR3 spans 15 amino acids. The CDR3 DNA reads as TGCGCCAGCAGCACCGGACAGGGGGGCACAGATACGCAGTATTTT. It translates to CASSTGQGGTDTQYF.

This clone was detected only once. This chain joins TRBV7-2 and TRBJ2-3; 7 bases map to TRBD2. CDR3 length: 15 residues. The V segment lost 5 bases and the J segment 1 base; nucleotides outside the gene matches: 6. The V gene's germline CDR1 is SGHTA and CDR2 FQGNSA. The CDR3 here is CASSRTSPRTDTQYF. DNA of the CDR3: TGTGCCAGCAGCCGGACTAGTCCTCGCACAGATACGCAGTATTTT. The complete variable domain, with remaining parts taken from reference TRBV7-2 and TRBJ2-3, reads GAGVSQSPSNKVTEKGKDVELRCDPISGHTALYWYRQSLGQGLEFLIYFQGNSAPDKSGLPSDRFSAERTGGSVSTLTIQRTQQEDSAVYLCASSRTSPRTDTQYFGPGTRLTVL.

In its sample, this clone was seen a few times. The rearrangement joins TRBV23-1 to TRBJ2-6; D may be TRBD1 (6 bases). TRBV23-1 is an ORF, and what it does is uncertain. V lost 3 bases and J lost 0, with 6 bases in between. The CDR3 has 15 amino acids. The CDR3 reads CASSQDSSGANVLTF. CDR3 nucleotides: TGCGCCAGCAGTCAGGACAGCTCTGGGGCCAACGTCCTGACTTTC.

This clone has a handful of counts. The chain combines TRBV6-1 with TRBJ1-5; possibly TRBD1 for D (5 bases). V lost 6 bases and J 4 bases, leaving 10 bases between the germline ends. The CDR3 has 13 residues. Germline assignment: CDR1 MNHNS and CDR2 SASEGT. The CDR3 is CASRRDVNQPQHF. DNA for the CDR3: TGTGCCAGCAGGCGGGACGTAAATCAGCCCCAGCATTTT.

CDR3 protein: CASSLHWRGANVLTF. In DNA form, the CDR3 reads TGTGCCAGCAGCTTACACTGGAGAGGGGCCAACGTCCTGACTTTC. The chain joins TRBV7-9 to TRBJ2-6, with D unclear. The ends were cut back, 2 bases at V and 4 bases at J, with 9 bases in the middle. This CDR3 has 15 residues. Per germline, CDR1 SEHNR and CDR2 FQNEAQ (reference sequence). The full variable domain, its missing parts supplied by reference TRBV7-9 and TRBJ2-6, is DTGVSQNPRHKITKRGQNVTFRCDPISEHNRLYWYRQTLGQGPEFLTYFQNEAQLEKSRLLSDRFSAERPKGSFSTLEIQRTEQGDSAMYLCASSLHWRGANVLTFGAGSRLTVL.

The chain carries TRBV11-1 and TRBJ2-3; weak D call: TRBD2 (5 bases). This CDR3 contains 16 residues. V was shortened by 5 bases and J by 0 bases, with 15 bases between the two germline ends. CDR1 is SGHAT, CDR2 FQDESV, per germline (reference sequence). The CDR3 nucleotides read TGTGCCAGCAGCCTGGGTCTTCAGCGGAGCACAGATACGCAGTATTTT. Translated: CASSLGLQRSTDTQYF.

The chain uses TRBV19 and TRBJ2-5; 7 bases line up with TRBD1. There are 13 residues in the CDR3. Germline CDR1 is LNHDA and CDR2 is SQIVND (reference sequence). The trim removed 8 bases at V and 5 bases at J, leaving 8 bases unmatched. DNA of the CDR3: TGTGCCAGTCACAGGGGACCCCCGGAGACCCAGTACTTC. It encodes CASHRGPPETQYF.

The rearrangement links TRBV27 to TRBJ2-7, with TRBD2 matching 14 bases. There are 15 residues in the CDR3. The V and J ends lost 4 bases and 7 bases, in that order; junction bases with no gene match: 6. Germline-derived CDR1 and CDR2 are MNHEY and SMNVEV (reference sequence). The CDR3, as DNA: TGTGCCAGCAGTTCCCGGACTAGCGGGAGGTGGGAGCAGTACTTC. Translated: CASSSRTSGRWEQYF.

The gene calls are TRBV5-6 and TRBJ2-2; 12 nucleotides agree with TRBD2. This CDR3 spans 16 amino acids. Looked up from germline, CDR1 is SGHDT and CDR2 is YYEEEE. V was pared by 1 base and J by 4 bases, with 2 bases of the junction left unmatched. CDR3 bases: TGTGCCAGCAGCTTGCTAGCGGGAGGGGGCACCGGGGAGCTGTTTTTT. This gives the protein CASSLLAGGGTGELFF.

J is TRBJ1-2 and V is TRBV18, with 10 bases aligning to TRBD1. This CDR3 comprises 14 residues. The J segment lost 8 bases and the V segment lost 4 bases, leaving 7 bases of the junction unmatched. The V gene's germline CDR1 is KGHSH and CDR2 LQKENI. The CDR3: CASSRAGTGVGYTF. The CDR3 DNA sequence: TGTGCCAGCTCACGGGCCGGGACAGGGGTAGGCTACACCTTC.

This chain links TRBV11-2 with TRBJ2-1; D perhaps matches TRBD1 (7 bases). V lost 4 bases to trimming and J lost 5 bases, with 18 bases between them. This CDR3 is built from 16 residues. Germline values: CDR1 SGHAT, CDR2 FQNNGV. The CDR3 here is CASSSFRGEGDNEQFF. CDR3 bases: TGTGCCAGCAGCTCGTTCAGGGGGGAAGGAGACAATGAGCAGTTCTTC.

This chain uses TRBV19 with TRBJ1-5; TRBD1 aligns across 8 bases. V gave up 2 bases and J gave up 1 base; unmatched junction bases: 7. Per the germline V gene, CDR1 is LNHDA and CDR2 is SQIVND (reference sequence). The CDR3 totals 17 residues. The CDR3 DNA reads as TGTGCCAGTAGTATACGACAGGGGCTGGGAAGCAATCAGCCCCAGCATTTT. It translates to CASSIRQGLGSNQPQHF.

In DNA, the CDR3 is TGTGCCTGGAGTGTGTGGGCGGCGGGTAGCTCCTACGAGCAGTACTTC. Its translation is CAWSVWAAGSSYEQYF. V usage is TRBV30 and J usage is TRBJ2-7; weak D call: TRBD2 (5 bases). Trimming left V 0 bases short and J 0 bases short, with 15 bases between. Germline CDR1 GTSNPN, CDR2 SVGIG (reference sequence). The CDR3 consists of 16 residues.

CDR3 region: CASSSTGGTKETQYF. In nucleotides, the CDR3 is TGTGCCAGCAGCTCAACAGGGGGAACGAAAGAGACCCAGTACTTC. This chain uses TRBV11-1 with TRBJ2-5; TRBD1 agrees at 8 bases. CDR1 SGHAT and CDR2 FQDESV come from the germline V gene (reference sequence). V lost 4 bases, J lost 3 bases, and 7 bases stayed unmatched. CDR3 size: 15 residues.

This rearrangement joins TRBV6-1 to TRBJ2-7; 9 bases line up with TRBD1. Trimming cost V 6 bases and J 5 bases; bases outside gene matches: 8. Per the germline V gene, CDR1 is MNHNS and CDR2 is SASEGT. CDR3 size: 14 residues. CDR3 amino acids: CASRGGQGYNEQYF. DNA of the CDR3: TGTGCCAGCAGGGGCGGACAGGGGTACAACGAGCAGTACTTC.

This chain joins TRBV5-1 and TRBJ2-7; no clear D gene. The CDR3 is 14 amino acids. The V gene lost 4 bases and the J gene lost 0 bases, with 11 bases spanning the gap. Looked up from germline, CDR1 is SGHRS and CDR2 is YFSETQ. The CDR3 is CASSQGRNSYEQYF. The CDR3 nucleotides read TGCGCCAGCAGCCAAGGACGGAACTCCTACGAGCAGTACTTC.

For the CDR3, the DNA is TGTGCCAGCAGCTCCGGCCAGGGGCACTATGGCTACACCTTC. This gives the protein CASSSGQGHYGYTF. This chain links TRBV5-4 with TRBJ1-2; possible D gene TRBD1, 6 bases. V was shortened by 3 bases and J by 3 bases, with 12 bases between the two germline ends. In germline, CDR1 is SGHNT, CDR2 YYREEE (reference sequence). This CDR3 contains 14 residues.